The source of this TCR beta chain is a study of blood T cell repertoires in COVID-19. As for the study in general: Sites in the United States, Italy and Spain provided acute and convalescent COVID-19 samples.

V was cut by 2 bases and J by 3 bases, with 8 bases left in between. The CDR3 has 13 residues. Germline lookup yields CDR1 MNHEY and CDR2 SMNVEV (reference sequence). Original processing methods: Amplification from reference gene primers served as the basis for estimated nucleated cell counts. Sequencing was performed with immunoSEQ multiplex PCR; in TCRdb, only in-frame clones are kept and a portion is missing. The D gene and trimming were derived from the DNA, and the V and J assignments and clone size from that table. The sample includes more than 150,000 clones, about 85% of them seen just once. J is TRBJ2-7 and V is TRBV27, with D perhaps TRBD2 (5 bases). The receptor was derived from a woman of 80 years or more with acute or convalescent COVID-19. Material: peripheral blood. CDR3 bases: TGTGCCAGCAGTTTAGCCGGGATCTACGAGCAGTACTTC. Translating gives CASSLAGIYEQYF.